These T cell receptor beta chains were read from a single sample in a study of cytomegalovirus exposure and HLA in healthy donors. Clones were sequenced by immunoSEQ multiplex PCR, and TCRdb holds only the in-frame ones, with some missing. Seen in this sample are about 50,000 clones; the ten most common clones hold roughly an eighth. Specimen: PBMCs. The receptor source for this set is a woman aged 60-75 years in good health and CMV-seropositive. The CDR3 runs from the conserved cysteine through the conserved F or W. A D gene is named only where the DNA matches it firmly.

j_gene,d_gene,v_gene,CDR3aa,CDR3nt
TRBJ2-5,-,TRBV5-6,CASSLSSGETQYF,TGTGCCAGCAGCTTGTCGTCGGGGGAGACCCAGTACTTC
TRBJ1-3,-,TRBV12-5,CASGLPPGSGNTIYF,TGTGCTAGTGGTTTGCCCCCGGGATCTGGAAACACCATATATTTT
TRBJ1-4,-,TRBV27,CASSPQGLIGEKLFF,TGTGCCAGCAGTCCTCAGGGTTTAATAGGCGAAAAACTGTTTTTT
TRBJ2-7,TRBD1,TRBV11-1,CASSPGDRTYEQYF,TGTGCCAGCAGCCCCGGGGACAGGACTTACGAGCAGTACTTC
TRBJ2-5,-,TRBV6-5,CASSYLLQGREETQYF,TGTGCCAGCAGTTACTTGTTACAGGGAAGAGAAGAGACCCAGTACTTC
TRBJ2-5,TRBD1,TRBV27,CASSSGQGSRETQYF,TGTGCCAGCAGTTCCGGACAGGGGAGTAGGGAGACCCAGTACTTC
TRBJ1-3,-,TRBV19,CASSPSRGWGRSGNTIYF,TGTGCCAGTAGTCCAAGCAGGGGATGGGGCCGATCTGGAAACACCATATATTTT
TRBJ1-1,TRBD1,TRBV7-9,CASSLQGANTEAFF,TGTGCCAGCAGCTTACAGGGGGCCAACACTGAAGCTTTCTTT
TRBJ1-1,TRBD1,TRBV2,CASSWTGGTEDFF,TGTGCCAGCAGCTGGACAGGGGGCACTGAAGATTTCTTT
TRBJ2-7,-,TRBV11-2,CASSLVSGISYEQYF,TGTGCCAGCAGCTTAGTCTCAGGGATCTCCTACGAGCAGTACTTC
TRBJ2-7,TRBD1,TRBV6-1,CASSKGTGAYEQYF,TGTGCCAGCAGTAAAGGGACAGGGGCCTACGAGCAGTACTTC
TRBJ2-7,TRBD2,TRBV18,CASSPPAGGAGEQYF,TGTGCCAGCTCACCACCGGCCGGGGGGGCGGGGGAGCAGTACTTC
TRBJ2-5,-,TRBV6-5,CASSYGGNKETQYF,TGTGCCAGCAGTTACGGAGGGAACAAAGAGACCCAGTACTTC
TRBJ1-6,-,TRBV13,CASSLTGTRKGSPLHF,TGTGCCAGCAGCTTAACCGGGACAAGGAAGGGTTCACCCCTCCACTTT
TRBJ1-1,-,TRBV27,CASSFGRDTEAFF,TGTGCCAGCAGTTTCGGCAGGGACACTGAAGCTTTCTTT
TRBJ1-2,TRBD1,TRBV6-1,CASSWTGAAYGYTF,TGTGCCAGCAGTTGGACAGGGGCAGCCTATGGCTACACCTTC
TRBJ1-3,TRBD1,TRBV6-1,CASSEAGDSGSGNTIYF,TGTGCCAGCAGTGAAGCGGGGGACAGTGGCTCTGGAAACACCATATATTTT